One sample yielded the 30 T cell receptor beta chains listed below, sequenced in a study of T cell responses to AZD1222 COVID-19 vaccine. Profiling relied on immunoSEQ multiplex PCR, and the TCRdb table lists in-frame clones only, not all of them. The sample shows some 140,000 clones, around 90% of them seen only once. The source was peripheral blood, collected on day 0 of AZD1222 vaccination. The receptors stem from an adult in good health.

This chain connects TRBV7-9 to TRBJ1-2; D possibly corresponds to TRBD1 (6 bases). With 5 bases removed from V and 2 bases from J, the gap between germline ends came to 18 bases. Germline V gene lookup returns CDR1 SEHNR and CDR2 FQNEAQ (reference sequence). The CDR3 contains 16 residues. The CDR3 region has the DNA TGTGCCAGCAGCACCTCCGACAGGCCTCAGAACTATGGCTACACCTTC. It specifies CASSTSDRPQNYGYTF. Variable domain in full (rest from reference TRBV7-9 and TRBJ1-2): DTGVSQNPRHKITKRGQNVTFRCDPISEHNRLYWYRQTLGQGPEFLTYFQNEAQLEKSRLLSDRFSAERPKGSFSTLEIQRTEQGDSAMYLCASSTSDRPQNYGYTFGSGTRLTVV.

V usage is TRBV19 and J usage is TRBJ2-7; D unclear. V lost 5 bases and J lost 2, with 7 bases in between. Germline loops: CDR1 LNHDA, CDR2 SQIVND (reference sequence). CDR3 length: 12 residues. Written as DNA, the CDR3 is TGTGCCAGTAGTTCGTCCGCCTACGAGCAGTACTTC. It encodes CASSSSAYEQYF.

This CDR3 reads CASSVATGTEAFF. The DNA of the CDR3 is TGTGCCAGCAGCGTAGCTACGGGGACTGAAGCTTTCTTT. This chain joins TRBV9 and TRBJ1-1; D ambiguous. This CDR3 has 13 amino acids. Per the germline V gene, CDR1 is SGDLS and CDR2 is YYNGEE. V was trimmed by 0 bases and J by 5 bases, leaving 8 bases between them.

J is TRBJ1-4 and V is TRBV5-1; the match to TRBD1 covers 7 bases. V gave up 2 bases and J gave up 6 bases; unmatched junction bases: 13. The germline V gene encodes CDR1 SGHRS and CDR2 YFSETQ. The CDR3 consists of 17 residues. For the CDR3, the DNA is TGCGCCAGCAGCTTATCAGGTCTCGGACAGGAATATGAAAAACTGTTTTTT. Translated: CASSLSGLGQEYEKLFF.

Only one count was recorded for this clone. The chain is built from TRBV14 and TRBJ2-7, with TRBD2 identical over 8 bases. Germline trimming cut 4 bases from V and 0 bases from J; bases unmatched to any gene: 8. The CDR3 covers 16 residues. Looked up from germline, CDR1 is SGHDN and CDR2 is FVKESK. The CDR3 loop is CASSRRSGVTSYEQYF. The CDR3 DNA reads TGTGCCAGCAGCCGCCGTAGCGGGGTAACCTCCTACGAGCAGTACTTC.

This chain connects TRBV28 to TRBJ1-3; 9 bases agree with TRBD1. Trimming cost V 0 bases and J 0 bases; bases outside gene matches: 0. The CDR3 spans 16 residues. CDR1 is MDHEN and CDR2 is SYDVKM in the germline V gene. CDR3 DNA sequence: TGTGCCAGCAGTTTATGGGGACAGGGCTCTGGAAACACCATATATTTT. Its translation: CASSLWGQGSGNTIYF. The full variable domain, rest sourced from reference TRBV28 and TRBJ1-3, is DVKVTQSSRYLVKRTGEKVFLECVQDMDHENMFWYRQDPGLGLRLIYFSYDVKMKEKGDIPEGYSVSREKKERFSLILESASTNQTSMYLCASSLWGQGSGNTIYFGEGSWLTVV.

The gene calls are TRBV18 and TRBJ1-5, with TRBD1 matching over 8 bases. The CDR3 is 18 amino acids. Germline V CDR1 and CDR2: KGHSH, LQKENI. Germline trimming cut 1 base from V and 1 base from J; bases unmatched to any gene: 9. The CDR3 reads CASSPQVGTGGSNQPQHF. The CDR3 DNA reads as TGTGCCAGCTCACCACAAGTCGGAACAGGGGGAAGCAATCAGCCCCAGCATTTT.

This chain connects TRBV11-1 to TRBJ1-2; D gene ambiguous. This CDR3 spans 13 amino acids. Trimming took off 6 bases at V and 4 bases at J, with 12 bases between the two ends. Per the germline V gene, CDR1 is SGHAT and CDR2 is FQDESV (reference sequence). CDR3 nucleotide sequence: TGTGCCAGCAGGTCAAAAAACCCCTATGGCTACACCTTC. Protein product: CASRSKNPYGYTF.

The chain has TRBV15 and TRBJ1-2; 7 bases map to TRBD1. This CDR3 has 14 residues. Germline trimming cut 3 bases from V and 3 bases from J; bases unmatched to any gene: 4. Germline V gene data show CDR1 as LNHNV and CDR2 as YYDKDF (reference sequence). The CDR3 reads CATSRVGQDYGYTF. CDR3 DNA sequence: TGTGCCACCAGCAGGGTCGGACAGGACTATGGCTACACCTTC. The complete variable domain, with remaining parts taken from reference TRBV15 and TRBJ1-2, reads DAMVIQNPRYQVTQFGKPVTLSCSQTLNHNVMYWYQQKSSQAPKLLFHYYDKDFNNEADTPDNFQSRRPNTSFCFLDIRSPGLGDTAMYLCATSRVGQDYGYTFGSGTRLTVV.

The rearrangement links TRBV6-1 to TRBJ2-3; a possible D gene is TRBD2 (5 bases). Trimming removed 3 bases from V and 2 bases from J, with 9 bases in between. CDR1 MNHNS and CDR2 SASEGT come from the germline V gene. This CDR3 spans 14 amino acids. The CDR3 sequence is CASSERLATDTQYF. DNA for the CDR3: TGTGCCAGCAGTGAGCGGCTAGCCACAGATACGCAGTATTTT.

This clone came up once. The genes are TRBV9 and TRBJ2-7, with a weak D call TRBD2 (5 bases). V gave up 0 bases and J gave up 7 bases, with 23 bases separating them. From germline, CDR1 is SGDLS and CDR2 YYNGEE. This CDR3 comprises 17 residues. The CDR3 DNA follows: TGTGCCAGCAGCGTAGGGCATCCGGGGTCCTCACTGGGGGAGCAGTACTTC. This gives the protein CASSVGHPGSSLGEQYF.

This chain uses TRBV18 with TRBJ2-7, with 10 bases fitting TRBD2. V shed 3 bases, J shed 3 bases, and the junction held 8 bases outside the gene matches. Germline CDR1 reads KGHSH; CDR2 reads LQKENI. The CDR3 has 16 residues. CDR3 amino acids: CASSPGGAGGGYEQYF. The CDR3 DNA is TGTGCCAGCTCACCCGGAGGAGCGGGAGGGGGCTACGAGCAGTACTTC.

The chain uses TRBV27 and TRBJ2-7; TRBD1 might be the D (5 bases). Germline V lookup: CDR1 MNHEY, CDR2 SMNVEV (reference sequence). CDR3 size: 13 residues. V was cut by 6 bases and J by 6 bases, with 15 bases left in between. In nucleotides, the CDR3 is TGTGCCAGCAGGCCGGCAGGGTTTGGCGAGCAGTACTTC. Its protein product is CASRPAGFGEQYF.

V gene TRBV11-2 combines with J gene TRBJ2-1, with 12 bases fitting TRBD2. The trim removed 10 bases at V and 6 bases at J, leaving 7 bases unmatched. CDR3 length: 14 amino acids. Germline V gene data show CDR1 as SGHAT and CDR2 as FQNNGV. Here the CDR3 DNA reads TGTGCCACCGCCTCTAGCGGGAGGGCCAATGAGCAGTTCTTC. Protein product: CATASSGRANEQFF.

CDR3 in DNA: TGTGCCACCAGTGACGGGGCGCCCGATTCTAACTATGGCTACACCTTC. This codes for CATSDGAPDSNYGYTF. The V call is TRBV24-1, the J call TRBJ1-2; tentatively, D is TRBD1 (5 bases). Per germline, CDR1 KGHDR and CDR2 SFDVKD. The CDR3 totals 16 residues. Trimming cost V 4 bases and J 0 bases, with 14 bases left between them.

The chain combines TRBV7-2 with TRBJ2-2, with unresolved D. Trimming removed 2 bases at V and 4 bases at J, with 5 bases between. Germline CDR1 SGHTA, CDR2 FQGNSA. This CDR3 spans 13 amino acids. CDR3 bases: TGTGCCAGCAGCTTAATGGGCACCGGGGAGCTGTTTTTT. Translating gives CASSLMGTGELFF.

This clone was seen only once. The rearrangement uses TRBV7-7 and TRBJ2-1; D may correspond to TRBD1 or TRBD2 (6 bases each). V was clipped by 5 bases and J by 2 bases, with 22 bases between them. CDR3 length: 18 residues. Germline V gene lookup returns CDR1 SSHAT and CDR2 FNYEAQ (reference sequence). The CDR3 region has the DNA TGTGCCAGCAGCCCCAGCAGGGGCAGCGGAGGGGCCTACAATGAGCAGTTCTTC. Protein: CASSPSRGSGGAYNEQFF.

The chain recombines TRBV29-1 with TRBJ2-7; D gene ambiguous. The CDR3 extends over 13 amino acids. Trimming cost V 0 bases and J 5 bases, with 11 bases left between them. The germline gives CDR1 SQVTM, CDR2 ANQGSEA. This CDR3 reads CSVEDGFSNEQYF. CDR3 bases: TGCAGCGTTGAAGATGGTTTTAGCAACGAGCAGTACTTC.

The chain joins TRBV6-5 to TRBJ2-1, with D unresolved. V lost 5 bases, J lost 1 base, and 6 bases lay in between. This CDR3 is built from 13 residues. Per germline, CDR1 MNHEY and CDR2 SVGAGI. CDR3 in amino acids: CASSRLSYNEQFF. The CDR3, as DNA: TGTGCCAGCAGTCGACTTTCCTACAATGAGCAGTTCTTC.

CDR3 nucleotides: TGTGCCAGCAGTCCGACAGGGGCCCTCACAGATACGCAGTATTTT. Its translation is CASSPTGALTDTQYF. The gene calls are TRBV27 and TRBJ2-3, with 8 nucleotides matching TRBD1. The length of the CDR3 is 15 residues. In germline, CDR1 is MNHEY, CDR2 SMNVEV (reference sequence). J lost 2 bases, V lost 5 bases, and 6 bases had no gene match.

The V gene is TRBV28, the J gene TRBJ2-1; 7 bases match TRBD2. The germline CDR1 and CDR2 sequences are MDHEN and SYDVKM. The CDR3 has 14 amino acids. V lost 2 bases, J lost 4 bases, and 2 bases stayed unmatched. The CDR3 spells CASSLGGGYNEQFF. As DNA, the CDR3 is TGTGCCAGCAGTTTAGGGGGAGGGTACAATGAGCAGTTCTTC.

This chain connects TRBV28 to TRBJ2-5; 7 bases fit TRBD2. There are 12 residues in the CDR3. The germline CDR1 and CDR2 sequences are MDHEN and SYDVKM. The trim removed 8 bases at V and 4 bases at J, leaving 4 bases unmatched. This CDR3 is CASGAGVETQYF. CDR3 in DNA: TGTGCCAGCGGGGCGGGAGTAGAGACCCAGTACTTC. The entire variable domain, with the rest obtained from reference TRBV28 and TRBJ2-5, is as follows: DVKVTQSSRYLVKRTGEKVFLECVQDMDHENMFWYRQDPGLGLRLIYFSYDVKMKEKGDIPEGYSVSREKKERFSLILESASTNQTSMYLCASGAGVETQYFGPGTRLLVL.

The chain employs TRBV7-8 and TRBJ1-1; 7 nucleotides agree with TRBD1. V dropped 6 bases and J dropped 1; count of bases not matched to a gene: 11. CDR1 SGHVS and CDR2 FQNEAQ come from the germline V gene. This CDR3 region has 16 residues. The chain's CDR3 is CASRRPRGSGNTEAFF. CDR3 DNA sequence: TGTGCCAGCAGACGTCCCAGGGGGTCGGGGAACACTGAAGCTTTCTTT.

The chain links TRBV4-1 to TRBJ2-1, with 7 positions matching TRBD1. CDR1 is MGHRA, CDR2 YSYEKL, per germline. CDR3 length: 18 residues. Unmatched junction bases numbered 15, after V lost 4 bases and J lost 3 bases. The CDR3 is CASSRILTGSNFYNEQFF. CDR3 nucleotide sequence: TGCGCCAGCAGCCGGATTTTGACAGGGTCTAATTTCTACAATGAGCAGTTCTTC.

V is TRBV19 and J is TRBJ2-3; TRBD2 might be the D (6 bases). CDR1 and CDR2 (germline): LNHDA, SQIVND (reference sequence). The length of the CDR3 is 16 residues. V lost 3 bases to trimming and J lost 0 bases, with 13 bases between them. For the CDR3, the DNA is TGTGCCAGTAGTATCGGGCGCCTAGCGAGCACAGATACGCAGTATTTT. This gives the protein CASSIGRLASTDTQYF.

V is TRBV6-4 and J is TRBJ1-2; the D is unclear. The CDR3 extends over 11 amino acids. Per germline, CDR1 MRHNA and CDR2 SNTAGT. Trimming removed 4 bases from V and 5 bases from J, with 5 bases in between. The CDR3 bases are TGTGCCAGCAGTGCCGGGTATGGCTACACCTTC. Amino acids: CASSAGYGYTF.

The chain employs TRBV25-1 and TRBJ1-1, with 11 bases lining up with TRBD1. The CDR3 is made up of 16 amino acids. CDR1 and CDR2 (germline): MGHDK, SYGVNS. J gave up 4 bases and V 8 bases, and 12 bases lay outside the gene matches. CDR3 sequence (DNA): TGTGCCAGCGTAGGAACGGACAGGGGGCGGTTCACTGAAGCTTTCTTT. Residues: CASVGTDRGRFTEAFF.

V and J are TRBV20-1 and TRBJ1-4; 7 bases are shared with TRBD1. After removal of 7 bases from V and 8 bases from J, the junction contained 4 bases not matched to a gene. Germline-derived CDR1 and CDR2 are DFQATT and SNEGSKA (reference sequence). CDR3 length equals 11 residues. The CDR3 DNA sequence: TGCAGTGGACAGGGACGAGAAAAACTGTTTTTT. Its protein product is CSGQGREKLFF.

The chain links TRBV2 to TRBJ1-5, with TRBD1 as a possible D gene (5 bases). Germline V CDR1 and CDR2: SNHLY, FYNNEI. Trimming took 6 bases from V and 1 from J, leaving 7 bases between them. This CDR3 contains 13 residues. The CDR3 nucleotides are TGTGCCAGCAGACAGGACAGCAATCAGCCCCAGCATTTT. This translates into CASRQDSNQPQHF.

The chain has TRBV13 and TRBJ2-2, with D perhaps matching TRBD1 or TRBD2 (5 bases each). The CDR3 is 16 amino acids. With 5 bases removed from V and 3 bases from J, the gap between germline ends came to 16 bases. Germline V lookup: CDR1 PRHDT, CDR2 FYEKMQ (reference sequence). DNA of the CDR3: TGTGCCAGCAGCGGGACCGACGGACGAGACACCGGGGAGCTGTTTTTT. Protein sequence: CASSGTDGRDTGELFF.